This is a list of T cell receptor beta chains from one sample in a study of blood T cell repertoires in COVID-19. Assay: immunoSEQ multiplex PCR; the TCRdb copy retains only in-frame clones and omits some. The sample carries 90,000 to 120,000 clones, about three quarters recorded once. Sequenced material: peripheral blood. The receptor set was obtained from a man aged 65-85 years with acute or convalescent COVID-19. Each CDR3 is given with its conserved first and last residue. The D gene is left open where the match is weak. Only part of the rows carry a size: once, few, many, or a class if the clone is expanded.

CDR3 protein: CASSLQGGLADTQYF
CDR3 DNA: TGTGCCAGCAGCCTCCAGGGGGGTCTTGCAGATACGCAGTATTTT
J gene: TRBJ2-3
V gene: TRBV7-3
D gene: -
clone size: -

CDR3 protein: CASSLRGTWSGEKLFF
CDR3 DNA: TGTGCCAGTAGTCTCCGCGGGACGTGGAGTGGTGAAAAACTGTTTTTT
J gene: TRBJ1-4
V gene: TRBV19
D gene: -
clone size: -

CDR3 protein: CASHRDNYGYTF
CDR3 DNA: TGTGCCAGTCACAGGGACAACTATGGCTACACCTTC
J gene: TRBJ1-2
V gene: TRBV2
D gene: -
clone size: -

CDR3 protein: CASSPRQGRESKNIQYF
CDR3 DNA: TGTGCCAGCAGCCCTCGACAGGGGAGGGAGTCCAAAAACATTCAGTACTTC
J gene: TRBJ2-4
V gene: TRBV9
D gene: -
clone size: once

CDR3 protein: CASSYQNRDPTYGYTF
CDR3 DNA: TGTGCCAGCAGTTACCAGAACAGGGATCCCACTTATGGCTACACCTTC
J gene: TRBJ1-2
V gene: TRBV6-5
D gene: -
clone size: -

CDR3 protein: CASSKGQLMNTEAFF
CDR3 DNA: TGTGCCAGCAGCAAGGGACAGCTCATGAACACTGAAGCTTTCTTT
J gene: TRBJ1-1
V gene: TRBV9
D gene: TRBD1
clone size: -

CDR3 protein: CASSLSGQETQYF
CDR3 DNA: TGTGCCAGCAGCTTGAGCGGTCAAGAGACCCAGTACTTC
J gene: TRBJ2-5
V gene: TRBV7-6
D gene: -
clone size: -

CDR3 protein: CSLASTDTQYF
CDR3 DNA: TGCAGTCTAGCGAGCACAGATACGCAGTATTTT
J gene: TRBJ2-3
V gene: TRBV20-1
D gene: -
clone size: -

CDR3 protein: CASSYSGTPYEQYF
CDR3 DNA: TGTGCCAGCAGTTACTCCGGGACACCCTACGAGCAGTACTTC
J gene: TRBJ2-7
V gene: TRBV6-5
D gene: -
clone size: few

CDR3 protein: CASSAWDRGLSSYNSPLHF
CDR3 DNA: TGTGCCAGCAGTGCCTGGGACAGGGGCTTGAGCTCCTATAATTCACCCCTCCACTTT
J gene: TRBJ1-6
V gene: TRBV27
D gene: TRBD1
clone size: -

CDR3 protein: CASSLGQSGETQYF
CDR3 DNA: TGCGCCAGCAGCTTGGGACAGTCGGGAGAGACCCAGTACTTC
J gene: TRBJ2-5
V gene: TRBV5-1
D gene: -
clone size: -

CDR3 protein: CASSVLGGGTGELFF
CDR3 DNA: TGTGCCAGCAGCGTTCTCGGGGGTGGCACCGGGGAGCTGTTTTTT
J gene: TRBJ2-2
V gene: TRBV9
D gene: -
clone size: -

CDR3 protein: CASSSPNRGGETQYF
CDR3 DNA: TGTGCCAGTAGTTCACCGAACAGGGGGGGAGAGACCCAGTACTTC
J gene: TRBJ2-5
V gene: TRBV19
D gene: -
clone size: -

CDR3 protein: CASSPSPGGEYEQYF
CDR3 DNA: TGCGCCAGCAGCCCCTCACCGGGTGGCGAATACGAGCAGTACTTC
J gene: TRBJ2-7
V gene: TRBV5-1
D gene: -
clone size: -

CDR3 protein: CASSGSAANTGELFF
CDR3 DNA: TGTGCCAGCTCGGGATCAGCCGCGAACACCGGGGAGCTGTTTTTT
J gene: TRBJ2-2
V gene: TRBV7-3
D gene: -
clone size: -

CDR3 protein: CASSTELSSEKLFF
CDR3 DNA: TGTGCCAGCAGCACCGAATTGTCTAGTGAAAAACTGTTTTTT
J gene: TRBJ1-4
V gene: TRBV9
D gene: -
clone size: -

CDR3 protein: CASSDPGKDKEETQYF
CDR3 DNA: TGCGCCAGCAGTGACCCGGGAAAGGATAAAGAAGAGACCCAGTACTTC
J gene: TRBJ2-5
V gene: TRBV10-1
D gene: -
clone size: -

CDR3 protein: CAGANGGGAVGELFF
CDR3 DNA: TGTGCCGGCGCTAACGGCGGGGGGGCTGTCGGGGAGCTGTTTTTT
J gene: TRBJ2-2
V gene: TRBV2
D gene: TRBD2
clone size: once

CDR3 protein: CASSAQDRGLNTEAFF
CDR3 DNA: TGTGCCAGCAGTGCCCAGGACAGGGGGTTGAACACTGAAGCTTTCTTT
J gene: TRBJ1-1
V gene: TRBV6-1
D gene: TRBD1
clone size: -

CDR3 protein: CASSDPAVDRGKLFF
CDR3 DNA: TGTGCCAGCAGTGACCCCGCTGTGGACAGAGGGAAACTGTTTTTT
J gene: TRBJ1-4
V gene: TRBV2
D gene: -
clone size: -

CDR3 protein: CASSIRGTGVYEQYF
CDR3 DNA: TGTGCCAGTAGTATCCGGGGGACAGGGGTATACGAGCAGTACTTC
J gene: TRBJ2-7
V gene: TRBV19
D gene: TRBD1
clone size: once

CDR3 protein: CASNPRGAGANVLTF
CDR3 DNA: TGTGCCAGTAATCCAAGGGGTGCTGGGGCCAACGTCCTGACTTTC
J gene: TRBJ2-6
V gene: TRBV19
D gene: -
clone size: -

CDR3 protein: CASSSTDLGRYTF
CDR3 DNA: TGTGCCAGCAGTTCGACAGATCTCGGTCGCTACACCTTC
J gene: TRBJ1-2
V gene: TRBV12-3/TRBV12-4
D gene: -
clone size: few

CDR3 protein: CASSEALFATNEKLFF
CDR3 DNA: TGTGCCAGCAGTGAAGCATTATTTGCAACTAATGAAAAACTGTTTTTT
J gene: TRBJ1-4
V gene: TRBV2
D gene: -
clone size: -

CDR3 protein: CASSIDPGSAGTQYF
CDR3 DNA: TGTGCCAGTAGTATAGATCCGGGCTCCGCGGGTACGCAGTATTTT
J gene: TRBJ2-3
V gene: TRBV19
D gene: -
clone size: -

CDR3 protein: CASSLYGSGQPQHF
CDR3 DNA: TGTGCCAGCAGCTTGTATGGGTCGGGACAGCCCCAGCATTTT
J gene: TRBJ1-5
V gene: TRBV7-2
D gene: -
clone size: -

CDR3 protein: CASSFSQTGGSEAFF
CDR3 DNA: TGCGCCAGCAGCTTCTCGCAGACAGGGGGATCAGAAGCTTTCTTT
J gene: TRBJ1-1
V gene: TRBV5-1
D gene: TRBD1
clone size: -

CDR3 protein: CASSLLPGDGQPQHF
CDR3 DNA: TGCGCCAGCAGCTTGCTTCCGGGAGACGGTCAGCCCCAGCATTTT
J gene: TRBJ1-5
V gene: TRBV5-1
D gene: -
clone size: -

CDR3 protein: CASSFSTGGREQYF
CDR3 DNA: TGTGCCAGCAGCTTTTCCACGGGAGGGAGGGAGCAGTACTTC
J gene: TRBJ2-7
V gene: TRBV13
D gene: TRBD2
clone size: -

CDR3 protein: CASSLPSGAHNEQFF
CDR3 DNA: TGTGCCAGCAGTTTACCTAGCGGGGCCCACAATGAGCAGTTCTTC
J gene: TRBJ2-1
V gene: TRBV27
D gene: TRBD2
clone size: -

CDR3 protein: CATSRVPPGFSGNTIYF
CDR3 DNA: TGTGCCACCAGCAGAGTCCCGCCAGGGTTCTCTGGAAACACCATATATTTT
J gene: TRBJ1-3
V gene: TRBV15
D gene: -
clone size: -

CDR3 protein: CASSLGGMNTEAFF
CDR3 DNA: TGCGCCAGCAGCTTGGGCGGAATGAACACTGAAGCTTTCTTT
J gene: TRBJ1-1
V gene: TRBV5-1
D gene: -
clone size: -

CDR3 protein: CASSPSSGREGEQYF
CDR3 DNA: TGTGCCAGCAGCCCTTCCTCGGGACGGGAGGGCGAGCAGTACTTC
J gene: TRBJ2-7
V gene: TRBV3-1/TRBV3-2
D gene: TRBD2
clone size: few

CDR3 protein: CASSPAGQLNTEAFF
CDR3 DNA: TGTGCCAGTAGCCCAGCGGGGCAGCTGAACACTGAAGCTTTCTTT
J gene: TRBJ1-1
V gene: TRBV19
D gene: -
clone size: -

CDR3 protein: CASSLAIQGGAGETQYF
CDR3 DNA: TGTGCCAGCAGCTTGGCGATACAGGGGGGAGCGGGAGAGACCCAGTACTTC
J gene: TRBJ2-5
V gene: TRBV5-8
D gene: TRBD1
clone size: -

CDR3 protein: CASSEALLGLYGYTF
CDR3 DNA: TGTGCCAGCAGTGAAGCGCTTCTCGGACTCTATGGCTACACCTTC
J gene: TRBJ1-2
V gene: TRBV6-1
D gene: -
clone size: -

CDR3 protein: CASKPRVGANYGYTF
CDR3 DNA: TGTGCCAGCAAACCGCGAGTAGGAGCTAACTATGGCTACACCTTC
J gene: TRBJ1-2
V gene: TRBV27
D gene: -
clone size: -

CDR3 protein: CASSSNRGGETEAFF
CDR3 DNA: TGTGCCAGCAGTTCCAACAGGGGGGGAGAAACTGAAGCTTTCTTT
J gene: TRBJ1-1
V gene: TRBV2
D gene: TRBD1
clone size: -

CDR3 protein: CASSLMGGRAGGYTF
CDR3 DNA: TGTGCCAGCAGTCTAATGGGAGGAAGGGCTGGGGGCTACACCTTC
J gene: TRBJ1-2
V gene: TRBV27
D gene: -
clone size: -

CDR3 protein: CASGSFRDSSYEQYF
CDR3 DNA: TGTGCTAGTGGTTCATTCCGGGACAGCTCCTACGAGCAGTACTTC
J gene: TRBJ2-7
V gene: TRBV12-5
D gene: TRBD1
clone size: -

CDR3 protein: CASSLGRPGLPTDTQYF
CDR3 DNA: TGTGCCAGCAGCTTAGGGAGACCGGGACTACCCACAGATACGCAGTATTTT
J gene: TRBJ2-3
V gene: TRBV7-2
D gene: TRBD2
clone size: -

CDR3 protein: CASSLADRFPNYGYTF
CDR3 DNA: TGTGCCAGCAGCTTAGCAGACAGGTTTCCTAACTATGGCTACACCTTC
J gene: TRBJ1-2
V gene: TRBV7-9
D gene: -
clone size: -

CDR3 protein: CASSQLGNTEAFF
CDR3 DNA: TGCGCCAGCAGCCAACTAGGGAACACTGAAGCTTTCTTT
J gene: TRBJ1-1
V gene: TRBV4-3
D gene: -
clone size: -

CDR3 protein: CSVSQGAQGNQPQHF
CDR3 DNA: TGCAGCGTTTCACAGGGGGCGCAGGGCAATCAGCCCCAGCATTTT
J gene: TRBJ1-5
V gene: TRBV29-1
D gene: TRBD1
clone size: -

CDR3 protein: CASSPPTGNNSPLHF
CDR3 DNA: TGTGCCAGCTCACCACCCACAGGGAATAATTCACCCCTCCACTTT
J gene: TRBJ1-6
V gene: TRBV18
D gene: -
clone size: -

CDR3 protein: CASSPGSSIDTQYF
CDR3 DNA: TGTGCCAGCAGTCCCGGGTCTTCCATAGATACGCAGTATTTT
J gene: TRBJ2-3
V gene: TRBV7-3
D gene: -
clone size: -

CDR3 protein: CASSQELKRGGPHEQYF
CDR3 DNA: TGTGCCAGCAGCCAAGAACTTAAACGGGGGGGCCCCCACGAGCAGTACTTC
J gene: TRBJ2-7
V gene: TRBV3-1/TRBV3-2
D gene: TRBD2
clone size: -

CDR3 protein: CASTLTGVSVGQDEAFF
CDR3 DNA: TGCGCCAGCACTCTTACGGGGGTGAGCGTAGGTCAGGATGAAGCTTTCTTT
J gene: TRBJ1-1
V gene: TRBV5-1
D gene: -
clone size: -

CDR3 protein: CASSQGATIYGYTF
CDR3 DNA: TGTGCCAGCAGCCAGGGGGCAACAATTTATGGCTACACCTTC
J gene: TRBJ1-2
V gene: TRBV11-2
D gene: TRBD1
clone size: -

CDR3 protein: CASSSQGLAYEQYF
CDR3 DNA: TGTGCCAGCAGCTCTCAGGGGCTCGCCTACGAGCAGTACTTC
J gene: TRBJ2-7
V gene: TRBV7-9
D gene: -
clone size: -

CDR3 protein: CASRRGHNSPLHF
CDR3 DNA: TGTGCCAGCAGACGAGGACACAATTCACCCCTCCACTTT
J gene: TRBJ1-6
V gene: TRBV12-3/TRBV12-4
D gene: -
clone size: -

CDR3 protein: CASSYGARRNYGYTF
CDR3 DNA: TGTGCCAGCAGTTACGGGGCCAGGCGGAACTATGGCTACACCTTC
J gene: TRBJ1-2
V gene: TRBV6-6
D gene: -
clone size: -

CDR3 protein: CASSGREAQPQHF
CDR3 DNA: TGCGCCAGCAGCGGCAGGGAGGCTCAGCCCCAGCATTTT
J gene: TRBJ1-5
V gene: TRBV10-2
D gene: -
clone size: -

CDR3 protein: CASSPSTGEVGQYF
CDR3 DNA: TGTGCCAGCAGCCCCTCGACAGGGGAAGTAGGACAGTACTTC
J gene: TRBJ2-7
V gene: TRBV3-1/TRBV3-2
D gene: TRBD1
clone size: -

CDR3 protein: CASSTGPNTEAFF
CDR3 DNA: TGTGCCAGTTCGACAGGGCCTAACACTGAAGCTTTCTTT
J gene: TRBJ1-1
V gene: TRBV19
D gene: TRBD1
clone size: once